The clone carrying this TCR beta chain was counted between two and nine times. The antigen is unknown. The CDR3 is 14 amino acids. Germline CDR1 is SNHLY and CDR2 is FYNNEI. V lost 5 bases and J lost 2, with 10 bases in between. PCR amplification relied on 60 Vbeta primers (plus 13 Jbeta primers). Clones were sequenced by immunoSEQ multiplex PCR, and TCRdb holds only the in-frame ones, with some missing. The sample lists just under 70,000 clones; 70% to 90% were seen once. This specimen comes from a study of cytomegalovirus exposure and HLA in healthy donors. Findings and limits, study-wide: Available immune exposure information covered CMV serostatus only. Across donors, most TCRs were seen rarely, yet some public ones were widespread. Later analysis identified about 17,000 TCR beta sequences associated with HLA alleles, using a false discovery rate threshold of 0.05.

The chain couples TRBV2 to TRBJ1-5, with D possibly matching TRBD1 (5 bases). Input material: PBMCs. This clonotype was sampled from a human donor in good health. The CDR3 DNA follows: TGTGCCAGCAGTTCAGGGATAGGCAATCAGCCCCAGCATTTT. It yields the protein CASSSGIGNQPQHF.